Presented here are 4 T cell receptor beta chains from one specimen sequenced in a study of T-cell reconstitution after alpha-beta-depleted transplantation in children. TCRbeta library preparation incorporated unique molecular identifiers. TCRdb passed the PCR reads through MiXCR, listing each CDR3 protein once. This repertoire shows around 410,000 distinct CDR3 sequences, roughly 11% found once; its top ten account for approximately 5%. Source: PBMCs from the stem cell graft donor, taken from the stem cell graft. The origin of the receptors is a human donor who donated a stem cell graft to a child with acute myeloid leukemia.

This clonotype was counted between two and nine times. This chain uses TRBV20-1 with TRBJ2-7; D is uncertain. Trimming removed 5 bases at V and 4 bases at J, with 9 bases between. Germline CDR1 DFQATT, CDR2 SNEGSKA (reference sequence). The CDR3 sequence is 11 residues long. CDR3 residues: CSAPENYEQYF. CDR3 in DNA: TGCAGTGCTCCGGAAAATTACGAGCAGTACTTC.

The rearrangement uses TRBV27 and TRBJ1-2, with TRBD1 matching 10 bases. Germline V CDR1 and CDR2: MNHEY, SMNVEV (reference sequence). This CDR3 spans 15 amino acids. Losses at the gene ends were 11 bases for V and 7 bases for J; bases not matched to a gene: 16. CDR3 bases: TGTGCCCGGGACAGGTTCGGACAGGGGGTCTTTGGCTACACCTTC. Translation gives CARDRFGQGVFGYTF.

Many counts were recorded for this clonotype. Germline and junction disagree at one end, which may indicate a read error. This chain joins TRBV5-1 and TRBJ2-1; D unclear. Germline V gene lookup returns CDR1 SGHRS and CDR2 YFSETQ. This CDR3 spans 13 amino acids. This CDR3 reads CASSLGLDNEQFF. CDR3 bases: TGTGCCAGCAGCTTAGGGTTAGACAATGAGCAGTTCTTC. The full variable domain, in which reference TRBV5-1 and TRBJ2-1 provide the parts outside the CDR3, is KAGVTQTPRYLIKTRGQQVTLSCSPISGHRSVSWYQQTPGQGLQFLFEYFSETQRNKGNFPGRFSGRQFSNSRSEMNVSTLELGDSALYLCASSLGLDNEQFFGPGTRLTVL.

This clonotype came up a few times. The chain joins TRBV5-1 to TRBJ1-1; D is unclear. V gave up 1 base and J gave up 6 bases, with 16 bases separating them. There are 15 residues in the CDR3. In germline, CDR1 is SGHRS, CDR2 YFSETQ. CDR3 amino acids: CASSLRGPLPAEAFF. CDR3 DNA: TGCGCCAGCAGCTTGAGAGGCCCGCTCCCCGCTGAAGCTTTCTTT.